The 21 T cell receptor beta chains below come from one sample, sequenced in a study of early T cells in non-severe SARS-CoV-2 infection (dated by TCRdb to the early 2020s). Library creation used 5' RACE. Instrument on record: NextSeq 500. TCRdb cleaned the public reads at Q25 with fastp, built clones with MiXCR and kept in-frame beta chains. For every CDR3 protein sequence, its rows merge into one entry that carries the most common genes and DNA. This sample lists about 69,000 distinct CDR3 sequences; 9.5% were detected once. 5.9% of the sample is taken by the ten largest. The material sequenced was whole blood. Every receptor here comes from an adult who was a healthcare worker with PCR-confirmed SARS-CoV-2 infection or an uninfected control (not recorded which).

In this sample, this clonotype turned up a few times. V usage is TRBV5-4 and J usage is TRBJ2-3, with a tentative D call TRBD1 (6 bases). Germline V gene data show CDR1 as SGHNT and CDR2 as YYREEE (reference sequence). The CDR3 totals 15 residues. V shed 1 base and J shed 4 bases, with 13 bases lying between them. As DNA, the CDR3 is TGTGCCAGCAGCTTGACGGGGCAGGGGCCAGATACGCAGTATTTT. It is translated as CASSLTGQGPDTQYF.

This clonotype turned up a few times. The V gene is TRBV7-3, the J gene TRBJ1-1; maybe TRBD1 (5 bases). The V gene's germline CDR1 is SGHTA and CDR2 FQGTGA. The CDR3 sequence is 15 residues long. Trimming pared 5 bases from V and 1 base from J, leaving 14 bases between. This CDR3 is CASSLNAGANTEAFF. The CDR3 DNA reads TGTGCCAGCAGCCTGAACGCCGGGGCGAACACTGAAGCTTTCTTT.

In its sample, this clonotype was seen many times. The chain employs TRBV3-1 and TRBJ1-2; no firm D call. Trimming pared 0 bases from V and 13 bases from J, leaving 12 bases between. The CDR3 has 12 amino acids. Per the germline V gene, CDR1 is LGHDT and CDR2 is YNNKEL (reference sequence). The CDR3 DNA follows: TGTGCCAGCAGCCAAGAGGCCCAAGTTTTCACCTTC. It encodes CASSQEAQVFTF.

There are many counts of this clonotype. The rearrangement uses TRBV6-2 or TRBV6-3 and TRBJ2-2, with a tentative D call TRBD2 (5 bases). Germline values: CDR1 MNHEY, CDR2 SVGEGT. V lost 5 bases and J lost 0, with 13 bases in between. The CDR3 covers 16 residues. The CDR3 reads CASSTRRRTNTGELFF. DNA for the CDR3: TGTGCCAGCAGTACACGGAGGCGGACGAACACCGGGGAGCTGTTTTTT.

This clonotype has a handful of counts. The chain recombines TRBV30 with TRBJ1-2; tentatively, D is TRBD1 (6 bases). The CDR3 has 16 residues. V shed 2 bases and J shed 1 base, with 17 bases lying between them. Germline V gene sequence: CDR1 GTSNPN, CDR2 SVGIG (reference sequence). The CDR3, as DNA: TGTGCCTGGAGTATGGCTCGGACAGCGATTAACTATGGCTACACCTTC. As protein: CAWSMARTAINYGYTF.

The chain links TRBV15 to TRBJ2-1; D not certain. V was pared by 0 bases and J by 2 bases, with 8 bases between. Germline V gives CDR1 LNHNV, CDR2 YYDKDF (reference sequence). The CDR3 consists of 15 residues. CDR3 residues: CATSRDPAPYNEQFF. The CDR3 DNA is TGTGCCACCAGCAGAGATCCTGCCCCCTACAATGAGCAGTTCTTC.

Only a few counts were recorded for this clonotype. This rearrangement joins TRBV7-9 to TRBJ2-5; D remains ambiguous. This CDR3 is built from 12 residues. Per the germline V gene, CDR1 is SEHNR and CDR2 is FQNEAQ (reference sequence). The V gene lost 1 base and the J gene lost 4 bases, with 4 bases spanning the gap. The CDR3 is CASSLDLETQYF. The CDR3 region has the DNA TGTGCCAGCAGCTTAGACCTAGAGACCCAGTACTTC.

This clonotype was detected ten times or more. The V gene is TRBV18, the J gene TRBJ1-6; D is undetermined. Germline assignment: CDR1 KGHSH and CDR2 LQKENI. This CDR3 is built from 15 residues. V was trimmed by 3 bases and J by 5 bases, leaving 11 bases between them. The CDR3 here is CASSPASGNNSPLHF. DNA for the CDR3: TGTGCCAGCTCACCCGCGTCCGGCAATAATTCACCCCTCCACTTT. Drawing the rest from reference TRBV18 and TRBJ1-6, the complete variable domain is NAGVMQNPRHLVRRRGQEARLRCSPMKGHSHVYWYRQLPEEGLKFMVYLQKENIIDESGMPKERFSAEFPKEGPSILRIQQVVRGDSAAYFCASSPASGNNSPLHFGNGTRLTVT.

This clonotype came up many times. This chain joins TRBV12-3 or TRBV12-4 and TRBJ2-7; no clear D gene. The length of the CDR3 is 13 residues. Trimming shortened V by 5 bases and J by 2 bases, and 10 bases separated the two germline ends. In DNA form, the CDR3 reads TGTGCCAGCAGTCAACATCTTACCTACGAGCAGTACTTC. The encoded protein is CASSQHLTYEQYF.

In its sample, this clonotype was seen a few times. The genes are TRBV7-3 and TRBJ2-7, with 10 bases fitting TRBD2. There are 15 residues in the CDR3. J was trimmed by 0 bases and V by 5 bases; bases with no gene match: 4. The germline V gene has CDR1 SGHTA and CDR2 FQGTGA. In DNA form, the CDR3 reads TGTGCCAGCAGCCAGTGGACTAGCGGCTCCTACGAGCAGTACTTC. Translated, it gives CASSQWTSGSYEQYF.

This clonotype was counted many times. The gene calls are TRBV20-1 and TRBJ2-1; TRBD1 matches 8 bases. This CDR3 is 12 amino acids long. Unmatched junction bases numbered 5, after V lost 3 bases and J lost 10 bases. Germline values: CDR1 DFQATT, CDR2 SNEGSKA (reference sequence). The CDR3 DNA reads TGCAGTGCTAGTCAGGGGGCGGGGGAGCAGTTCTTC. It translates to CSASQGAGEQFF.

This chain uses TRBV7-9 with TRBJ2-1, with D possibly matching TRBD1 (5 bases). Germline values: CDR1 SEHNR, CDR2 FQNEAQ (reference sequence). V was cut by 1 base and J by 8 bases, with 15 bases left in between. CDR3 length: 15 amino acids. CDR3 bases: TGTGCCAGCAGCTTAGGGCCCTTAACAGGCGATGAGCAGTTCTTC. This sequence encodes CASSLGPLTGDEQFF. The whole variable domain, filled in from reference TRBV7-9 and TRBJ2-1, reads DTGVSQNPRHKITKRGQNVTFRCDPISEHNRLYWYRQTLGQGPEFLTYFQNEAQLEKSRLLSDRFSAERPKGSFSTLEIQRTEQGDSAMYLCASSLGPLTGDEQFFGPGTRLTVL.

V is TRBV20-1 and J is TRBJ1-5; D call uncertain. The CDR3 is 15 amino acids. CDR1 and CDR2 (germline): DFQATT, SNEGSKA (reference sequence). Trimming stripped 3 bases from V and 3 bases from J, with 15 bases between. CDR3 sequence (DNA): TGCAGTGCTAGGGTGGGGAAGGGAACCAATCAGCCCCAGCATTTT. Translated, it gives CSARVGKGTNQPQHF.

This chain links TRBV11-2 with TRBJ2-7; D possibly uses TRBD1 or TRBD2 (5 bases each). The CDR3 covers 11 residues. CDR1 is SGHAT, CDR2 FQNNGV, per germline. The V and J ends lost 5 bases and 6 bases respectively, with 8 bases between them. The CDR3 region is CASSPGTEQYF. CDR3 coding DNA: TGTGCCAGCAGCCCCGGGACCGAGCAGTACTTC.

This clonotype was seen repeatedly, ten times or more. This chain links TRBV7-8 with TRBJ2-1; D is possibly TRBD2 (5 bases). The germline V gene encodes CDR1 SGHVS and CDR2 FQNEAQ. The V gene lost 6 bases and the J gene lost 1 base, with 10 bases spanning the gap. The CDR3 loop spans 14 amino acids. CDR3 amino acids: CASRGGPSYNEQFF. CDR3 bases: TGTGCCAGCAGGGGCGGGCCTTCCTACAATGAGCAGTTCTTC.

This clonotype was recorded at least ten times. V usage is TRBV20-1 and J usage is TRBJ1-1, with D hard to call. The germline gives CDR1 DFQATT, CDR2 SNEGSKA (reference sequence). With 6 bases removed from V and 1 base from J, the gap between germline ends came to 12 bases. This CDR3 contains 13 residues. CDR3 protein: CSAERVSNTEAFF. The DNA of the CDR3 is TGCAGTGCCGAAAGAGTGTCGAACACTGAAGCTTTCTTT.

Ten or more counts support this clonotype. The chain uses TRBV3-1 and TRBJ2-7; 8 bases fit TRBD2. V trimming: 0 bases; J trimming: 7 bases; junction bases outside the gene matches: 14. This CDR3 is built from 17 residues. Germline values: CDR1 LGHDT, CDR2 YNNKEL (reference sequence). CDR3: CASSQESAAGVAGEQYF. Written as DNA, the CDR3 is TGTGCCAGCAGCCAAGAGTCTGCAGCGGGGGTCGCGGGGGAGCAGTACTTC.

J is TRBJ1-2 and V is TRBV29-1; D unresolved. Germline V gene sequence: CDR1 SQVTM, CDR2 ANQGSEA. V was trimmed by 3 bases and J by 8 bases, leaving 13 bases between them. This CDR3 is 12 amino acids long. CDR3 protein: CSVELGGPGYTF. The CDR3 coding sequence is TGCAGCGTTGAGCTGGGAGGGCCAGGCTACACCTTC.

This sequence joins TRBV7-2 and TRBJ2-2, with D perhaps matching TRBD2 (6 bases). Germline assignment: CDR1 SGHTA and CDR2 FQGNSA. The CDR3 runs 17 residues. V was clipped by 2 bases and J by 1 base, with 14 bases between them. The CDR3 is CASSLISAGLNTGELFF. CDR3 in DNA: TGTGCCAGCAGCTTAATCTCGGCGGGGTTGAACACCGGGGAGCTGTTTTTT.

The CDR3 bases are TGTGCCAGCGCGCAGGAGAGTTATAATTCACCCCTCCACTTT. Protein: CASAQESYNSPLHF. The rearrangement uses TRBV6-1 and TRBJ1-6; D not resolved. This CDR3 has 14 amino acids. Trimming took off 8 bases at V and 4 bases at J, with 12 bases between the two ends. Germline CDR1 MNHNS, CDR2 SASEGT.

This clonotype has more than one count but fewer than ten. The CDR3 sequence: CSVQRTIKNEQFF. CDR3 DNA sequence: TGCAGCGTTCAAAGGACTATCAAAAATGAGCAGTTCTTC. The J gene is TRBJ2-1, the V gene TRBV29-1; maybe TRBD2 (6 bases). The CDR3 is 13 amino acids. CDR1 and CDR2 from the germline V gene are SQVTM and ANQGSEA. Trimming left V 5 bases short and J 7 bases short, with 15 bases between.